This passage covers 20 T cell receptor beta chains from one sample sequenced in a study of cytomegalovirus exposure and HLA in healthy donors. PCR was performed using 60 Vbeta and 13 Jbeta primers. Assay used: immunoSEQ multiplex PCR; TCRdb lists only in-frame clones, some missing. Of roughly 130,000 clones listed, roughly 72% were seen once; the top ten hold 1.8%. The sequencing sample was made of PBMCs. Receptor source: a man aged 40-55 years in good health and CMV-seronegative.

The CDR3 region is CASRDLGQGIYEQYF. The CDR3 DNA reads as TGTGCCAGCAGAGACCTGGGACAGGGAATTTACGAGCAGTACTTC. V and J are TRBV27 and TRBJ2-7; TRBD1 agrees at 9 bases. The ends lost 6 bases at V and 4 bases at J; junction bases unmatched: 10. This CDR3 is built from 15 residues. Germline V CDR1 and CDR2: MNHEY, SMNVEV (reference sequence).

This clone was seen only a few times. The chain couples TRBV11-2 to TRBJ2-3, with 13 bases matching TRBD2. The CDR3 length is 18 residues. Germline values: CDR1 SGHAT, CDR2 FQNNGV. The J segment lost 1 base and the V segment lost 0 bases, leaving 4 bases of the junction unmatched. CDR3 sequence: CASSLDWTSGSRTDTQYF. The CDR3 nucleotides are TGTGCCAGCAGCTTAGATTGGACTAGCGGGAGCCGCACAGATACGCAGTATTTT.

The rearrangement uses TRBV5-4 and TRBJ2-2; 12 bases agree with TRBD2. Looked up from germline, CDR1 is SGHNT and CDR2 is YYREEE (reference sequence). The CDR3 has 17 amino acids. Trimming at V came to 6 bases and at J to 6 bases, leaving 12 bases not matched to a gene. CDR3 region: CASTRTPGLAGSGELFF. CDR3 nucleotides: TGTGCCAGCACCCGGACCCCGGGACTAGCGGGCTCCGGGGAGCTGTTTTTT.

The genes are TRBV10-3 and TRBJ1-3; a possible D gene is TRBD1 (5 bases). Germline V gives CDR1 ENHRY, CDR2 SYGVKD. The CDR3 covers 14 residues. V was cut by 8 bases and J by 1 base, with 12 bases left in between. The CDR3 region is CAISPGVSGNTIYF. In nucleotides, the CDR3 is TGTGCCATCTCTCCGGGGGTTTCTGGAAACACCATATATTTT.

V gene TRBV2 combines with J gene TRBJ1-4, with 7 nucleotides matching TRBD1. The end of the DNA fits TRBJ2-2 better, so the J call may be wrong. The CDR3 contains 13 residues. Germline V gives CDR1 SNHLY, CDR2 FYNNEI. CDR3 region: CASRGDSVGELFF. CDR3 coding DNA: TGTGCCAGCAGGGGGGACAGCGTTGGGGAGCTGTTTTTT.

This rearrangement joins TRBV27 to TRBJ2-1; TRBD2 matches 11 bases. The germline CDR1 and CDR2 sequences are MNHEY and SMNVEV (reference sequence). There are 14 residues in the CDR3. Trimming took 6 bases from V and 9 from J; bases not matched to a gene: 7. The CDR3 region is CASRVAGGPAEQFF. CDR3 bases: TGTGCCAGCAGAGTAGCGGGAGGGCCAGCTGAGCAGTTCTTC.

The CDR3 DNA follows: TGTGCCAGTAGTACCGACAGGGGCGGGTCCTACGAGCAGTACTTC. It translates to CASSTDRGGSYEQYF. The V and J genes are TRBV19 and TRBJ2-7; 8 bases are shared with TRBD1. CDR1 and CDR2 from the germline V gene are LNHDA and SQIVND (reference sequence). Trimming took 4 bases from V and 1 from J; bases not matched to a gene: 6. The CDR3 consists of 15 residues.

The chain links TRBV27 to TRBJ2-5; D gene uncertain. The length of the CDR3 is 16 residues. Trimming pared 1 base from V and 0 bases from J, leaving 12 bases between. The germline CDR1 and CDR2 sequences are MNHEY and SMNVEV (reference sequence). The CDR3 nucleotides read TGTGCCAGCAGTTTATTGGGCACCTTGTACCAAGAGACCCAGTACTTC. This translates into CASSLLGTLYQETQYF.

This clone was seen more than once but under ten times. This sequence joins TRBV19 and TRBJ1-1; 7 bases align to TRBD1. V was clipped by 4 bases and J by 0 bases; unmatched bases: 5. Germline V lookup: CDR1 LNHDA, CDR2 SQIVND (reference sequence). The CDR3 is 15 amino acids. CDR3 sequence reads: CASSKGTVLNTEAFF. The CDR3 region has the DNA TGTGCCAGTAGTAAGGGGACAGTTTTGAACACTGAAGCTTTCTTT.

This clone was recorded a few times. The gene calls are TRBV28 and TRBJ2-3; TRBD2 might be the D (6 bases). The CDR3 length is 16 residues. Between the trimmed V and J ends, which lost 5 bases and 1 base, there was a span of 16 bases. From germline, CDR1 is MDHEN and CDR2 SYDVKM. The CDR3 bases are TGTGCCAGCAGTCCCTCCCTAGGAGGGGGCACAGATACGCAGTATTTT. Protein: CASSPSLGGGTDTQYF.

V gene TRBV6-1 combines with J gene TRBJ1-5; possible D gene TRBD1, 6 bases. The V end was cut by 6 bases, the J end by 7 bases, with 13 bases between. This CDR3 comprises 13 residues. Germline values: CDR1 MNHNS, CDR2 SASEGT. CDR3 DNA: TGTGCCAGCAGGGCCCAGGGGAGACAGCCCCAGCATTTT. Amino acid sequence: CASRAQGRQPQHF.

The chain couples TRBV2 to TRBJ2-7, with 9 bases aligning to TRBD2. The CDR3 contains 16 residues. With 4 bases clipped from V and 3 bases from J, the junction kept 10 bases outside the gene matches. Germline CDR1 reads SNHLY; CDR2 reads FYNNEI. This CDR3 is CASSVSISGSSYEQYF. CDR3 sequence (DNA): TGTGCCAGCAGTGTTTCGATTAGCGGGAGCAGCTACGAGCAGTACTTC. Based on the CDR3 plus reference TRBV2 and TRBJ2-7, the full variable domain is EPEVTQTPSHQVTQMGQEVILRCVPISNHLYFYWYRQILGQKVEFLVSFYNNEISEKSEIFDDQFSVERPDGSNFTLKIRSTKLEDSAMYFCASSVSISGSSYEQYFGPGTRLTVT.

The chain links TRBV6-5 to TRBJ2-7, with D perhaps TRBD2 (5 bases). The CDR3 runs 12 residues. The V gene lost 5 bases and the J gene lost 3 bases, with 8 bases spanning the gap. Germline V gives CDR1 MNHEY, CDR2 SVGAGI. The CDR3 loop reads CASSPRGYEQYF. CDR3 nucleotides: TGTGCCAGCAGTCCCCGGGGCTACGAGCAGTACTTC.

This rearrangement joins TRBV5-6 to TRBJ2-5, with 7 bases identical to TRBD1. Per germline, CDR1 SGHDT and CDR2 YYEEEE. Unmatched junction bases numbered 12, after V lost 0 bases and J lost 7 bases. The CDR3 consists of 16 residues. CDR3 amino acids: CASSLGTGALRPTQYF. DNA of the CDR3: TGTGCCAGCAGCTTGGGAACAGGGGCCCTGAGACCGACCCAGTACTTC.

V usage is TRBV19 and J usage is TRBJ2-3, with 10 bases that match TRBD2. The germline V gene has CDR1 LNHDA and CDR2 SQIVND (reference sequence). After removal of 7 bases from V and 2 bases from J, the junction contained 6 bases not matched to a gene. This CDR3 is built from 15 residues. The CDR3 nucleotides are TGTGCCAGTATGGAGAGCGGGGGGGCCACAGATACGCAGTATTTT. This codes for CASMESGGATDTQYF.

CDR3 residues: CASSSALAGNTYNEQFF. CDR3 in DNA: TGTGCCAGCAGCTCGGCACTAGCGGGGAATACCTACAATGAGCAGTTCTTC. The chain uses TRBV7-9 and TRBJ2-1, with 10 nucleotides matching TRBD2. Losses at the gene ends were 4 bases for V and 2 bases for J; bases not matched to a gene: 8. CDR3 length: 17 amino acids. The V gene's germline CDR1 is SEHNR and CDR2 FQNEAQ (reference sequence).

The chain is built from TRBV18 and TRBJ2-3; 9 positions agree with TRBD2. The CDR3 is 15 residues long. The V segment lost 4 bases and the J segment 0 bases; nucleotides outside the gene matches: 2. Germline V gene data show CDR1 as KGHSH and CDR2 as LQKENI. The CDR3 bases are TGTGCCAGCTCACGTAGCGGGAGTAGCACAGATACGCAGTATTTT. Translation gives CASSRSGSSTDTQYF. The whole variable domain, remainder taken from reference TRBV18 and TRBJ2-3, is NAGVMQNPRHLVRRRGQEARLRCSPMKGHSHVYWYRQLPEEGLKFMVYLQKENIIDESGMPKERFSAEFPKEGPSILRIQQVVRGDSAAYFCASSRSGSSTDTQYFGPGTRLTVL.

Remarks on this clone: One end of the junction is discordant with germline, which a read error may explain. This rearrangement joins TRBV7-9 to TRBJ2-1; either TRBD1 or TRBD2 may fit D (5 bases each). CDR1 and CDR2 (germline): SEHNR, FQNEAQ (reference sequence). The CDR3 has 15 amino acids. The CDR3 DNA is TGTTCCAGCAGCTTAGCGCTAGGGGATTACAATGAGCAGTTCTTC. It encodes CSSSLALGDYNEQFF.

The genes are TRBV2 and TRBJ2-7; D unclear. V shed 7 bases and J shed 3 bases, with 7 bases lying between them. The CDR3 has 11 amino acids. CDR1 is SNHLY, CDR2 FYNNEI, per germline. The CDR3 coding sequence is TGTGCCAGCACCAGTTACTACGAGCAGTACTTC. Its protein is CASTSYYEQYF.

The J gene is TRBJ2-5, the V gene TRBV19; tentatively, D is TRBD1 (6 bases). This CDR3 is built from 19 residues. V was cut by 4 bases and J by 3 bases, with 27 bases left in between. Germline V gene lookup returns CDR1 LNHDA and CDR2 SQIVND (reference sequence). CDR3 DNA sequence: TGTGCCAGTAGTACCCGAGGAAAGTTATCAGACAGGAAAGAAGAGACCCAGTACTTC. As protein: CASSTRGKLSDRKEETQYF.